This T cell receptor beta chain was identified during a study of control samples from healthy donors and cancer patients. V was pared by 3 bases and J by 2 bases, with 8 bases between. The CDR3 has 15 amino acids. Germline CDR1 is LNHDA and CDR2 is SQIVND (reference sequence). Sequencing was performed with immunoSEQ multiplex PCR; in TCRdb, only in-frame clones are kept and a portion is missing. Among over 65,000 clones listed, about 89% were seen once. The rearrangement uses TRBV19 and TRBJ2-6; D is unclear. The receptor's source is a woman in her forties or fifties with colorectal cancer. What was sequenced was PBMCs. In nucleotides, the CDR3 is TGTGCCAGTAGTATCGGCTCGGCTGGGGCCAACGTCCTGACTTTC. This gives the protein CASSIGSAGANVLTF.